The clone carrying this T cell receptor beta chain has a count of ten or more. The V and J ends lost 4 bases and 4 bases, in that order; junction bases with no gene match: 8. The CDR3 spans 15 residues. Germline assignment: CDR1 KGHDR and CDR2 SFDVKD. MiXCR was run by TCRdb on the RACE reads, yielding one entry per CDR3 protein. The sample shows 44,000 or so distinct CDR3 sequences, about 4% of them seen only once. The data derive from a study of human T cells and chemical hapten exposure. Indicated time point: healthy volunteer bleed at 6 weeks. Unfractionated whole blood yielded total RNA. The rearrangement joins TRBV24-1 to TRBJ1-2; 7 bases map to TRBD1. This TCR was recovered from a human donor in good health. Some clones in this sample may be carry-over from other donors' samples. What was sequenced was whole blood. The CDR3 nucleotides are TGTGCCACCAGTGAGCCGGGACAGCACTTCTATGGCTACACCTTC. Its translation is CATSEPGQHFYGYTF.